This note documents a single T cell receptor beta chain sequence. The source of the sample is a study of T cell changes during pregnancy in multiple sclerosis. The V segment lost 3 bases and the J segment 2 bases; nucleotides outside the gene matches: 15. The length of the CDR3 is 19 residues. Germline CDR1 is ENHRY and CDR2 is SYGVKD. Here immunoSEQ multiplex PCR was the method, and the copy in TCRdb shows in-frame clones only, minus some. The table includes 85,000 to 90,000 clones, 94% detected once. The receptor was derived from a female donor in good health, enrolled as a control in a pregnancy study. The chain is built from TRBV10-3 and TRBJ2-7, with 11 bases aligning to TRBD2. The sample here was peripheral blood, taken after pregnancy. CDR3 bases: TGTGCCATCAGTGATAGGTTGGAGTCTAGCGGGAGGATTACCTACGAGCAGTACTTC. This codes for CAISDRLESSGRITYEQYF.